These 17 T cell receptor beta chains share one sample of origin, sequenced in a study of tumour-infiltrating T cells in Burkitt lymphoma. Assay used: immunoSEQ multiplex PCR; TCRdb lists only in-frame clones, some missing. The table includes 13,000 to 15,000 clones, around 30% detected once. Sequenced sample: tumor tissue. The receptors shown here come from a human donor with diffuse large B-cell lymphoma.

The table lists this clone with a few counts. The V and J genes are TRBV29-1 and TRBJ1-4; weak D call: TRBD1 (6 bases). Germline CDR1 and CDR2: SQVTM and ANQGSEA. Trimming pared 1 base from V and 8 bases from J, leaving 11 bases between. The CDR3 length is 13 residues. CDR3 loop: CSVEGQGREKLFF. CDR3 DNA: TGCAGCGTTGAAGGGCAGGGGCGAGAAAAACTGTTTTTT.

This clone came up a few times. The chain joins TRBV20-1 to TRBJ1-1; D not certain. With 3 bases removed from V and 6 bases from J, the gap between germline ends came to 8 bases. This CDR3 region has 11 residues. Germline assignment: CDR1 DFQATT and CDR2 SNEGSKA (reference sequence). CDR3 sequence reads: CSARGLSEAFF. The CDR3 DNA reads as TGCAGTGCTAGGGGATTATCTGAAGCTTTCTTT.

The chain joins TRBV18 to TRBJ2-3; 10 bases match TRBD1. This CDR3 is built from 16 residues. V lost 2 bases, J lost 5 bases, and 7 bases stayed unmatched. CDR1 is KGHSH and CDR2 is LQKENI in the germline V gene. This chain's CDR3 is CASSPRTTGGGDTQYF. The CDR3 bases are TGTGCCAGCTCACCAAGAACGACAGGGGGCGGAGATACGCAGTATTTT.

The table lists this clone with a few counts. This rearrangement joins TRBV7-9 to TRBJ1-2; 9 positions agree with TRBD1. Germline trimming cut 5 bases from V and 2 bases from J; bases unmatched to any gene: 0. Germline V lookup: CDR1 SEHNR, CDR2 FQNEAQ (reference sequence). The CDR3 loop spans 13 amino acids. Written as DNA, the CDR3 is TGTGCCAGCAGCACAGGGGGCAACTATGGCTACACCTTC. Its protein product is CASSTGGNYGYTF.

The J gene is TRBJ2-1, the V gene TRBV29-1; TRBD1 matches at 11 bases. Trimming cost V 7 bases and J 6 bases; bases outside gene matches: 2. CDR1 and CDR2 (germline): SQVTM, ANQGSEA. The CDR3 is made up of 12 amino acids. CDR3 sequence (DNA): TGCAGCGGGGGACAGGGGGGCAATGAGCAGTTCTTC. This codes for CSGGQGGNEQFF.

The sample holds a few counts of this clone. The chain recombines TRBV28 with TRBJ2-7; D unresolved. CDR3 length: 14 residues. Trimming took off 5 bases at V and 7 bases at J, with 18 bases between the two ends. CDR1 and CDR2 from the germline V gene are MDHEN and SYDVKM. DNA for the CDR3: TGTGCCAGCAGTCCGACGGAATCCCTACGTGAGCAGTACTTC. It encodes CASSPTESLREQYF.

In DNA, the CDR3 is TGTGCCAGCAGCCAAGAGGTAGCGGGCAATGAGCAGTTCTTC. Its protein product is CASSQEVAGNEQFF. J is TRBJ2-1 and V is TRBV4-2, with 7 bases identical to TRBD2. V lost 0 bases to trimming and J lost 6 bases; unmatched junction nucleotides: 2. This CDR3 comprises 14 residues. Germline CDR1 is LGHNA and CDR2 is YNFKEQ.

This clone has just a few counts. The J gene is TRBJ2-7, the V gene TRBV19, with 7 bases that match TRBD2. This CDR3 has 15 residues. V lost 11 bases and J lost 5; bases outside the gene matches: 18. Germline values: CDR1 LNHDA, CDR2 SQIVND (reference sequence). The CDR3 here is CAASSMVAGSHEQYF. The DNA for the CDR3 is TGTGCCGCTTCCTCCATGGTAGCGGGTAGTCACGAGCAGTACTTC. The whole variable domain, filled in from reference TRBV19 and TRBJ2-7, reads DGGITQSPKYLFRKEGQNVTLSCEQNLNHDAMYWYRQDPGQGLRLIYYSQIVNDFQKGDIAEGYSVSREKKESFPLTVTSAQKNPTAFYLCAASSMVAGSHEQYFGPGTRLTVT.

This chain connects TRBV9 to TRBJ2-5, with TRBD2 identical over 12 bases. Germline trimming cut 4 bases from V and 5 bases from J; bases unmatched to any gene: 9. Germline V lookup: CDR1 SGDLS, CDR2 YYNGEE. This CDR3 has 16 amino acids. The CDR3: CASSTRTSGNPETQYF. The CDR3 nucleotides are TGTGCCAGCAGCACCCGGACTAGCGGGAACCCCGAGACCCAGTACTTC.

The rearrangement joins TRBV4-1 to TRBJ1-3; no clear D. CDR1 is MGHRA and CDR2 is YSYEKL in the germline V gene. The CDR3 runs 15 residues. Trimming shortened V by 4 bases and J by 1 base, and 11 bases separated the two germline ends. CDR3 amino acids: CASSLGAASGNTIYF. The CDR3 region has the DNA TGCGCCAGCAGCCTAGGAGCGGCATCTGGAAACACCATATATTTT.

This clone showed up just a few times. This rearrangement joins TRBV7-2 to TRBJ1-1; D is possibly TRBD1 (5 bases). Germline assignment: CDR1 SGHTA and CDR2 FQGNSA. V was pared by 5 bases and J by 7 bases, with 20 bases between. This CDR3 region has 15 residues. For the CDR3, the DNA is TGTGCCAGCAGCCTCTCGGGACCGCCAGAGGGTGAAGCTTTCTTT. Amino acid sequence: CASSLSGPPEGEAFF.

This chain joins TRBV18 and TRBJ2-4; D perhaps matches TRBD2 (5 bases). The CDR3 totals 15 residues. Germline V gene lookup returns CDR1 KGHSH and CDR2 LQKENI. Trimming shortened V by 0 bases and J by 6 bases, and 12 bases separated the two germline ends. Here the CDR3 DNA reads TGTGCCAGCTCACCACCGGGAGAGCAAATAAACATTCAGTACTTC. It yields the protein CASSPPGEQINIQYF. Full variable domain (remainder filled in from reference TRBV18 and TRBJ2-4): NAGVMQNPRHLVRRRGQEARLRCSPMKGHSHVYWYRQLPEEGLKFMVYLQKENIIDESGMPKERFSAEFPKEGPSILRIQQVVRGDSAAYFCASSPPGEQINIQYFGAGTRLSVL.

This rearrangement joins TRBV6-4 to TRBJ2-5; D may correspond to TRBD1 or TRBD2 (5 bases each). Germline lookup yields CDR1 MRHNA and CDR2 SNTAGT. V lost 6 bases to trimming and J lost 2 bases, with 10 bases between them. The CDR3 length is 13 residues. The CDR3 coding sequence is TGTGCCAGCAGCCGGGACCCACAAGAGACCCAGTACTTC. This encodes CASSRDPQETQYF.

A few counts support this clone. The rearrangement uses TRBV4-1 and TRBJ2-3; 9 bases are shared with TRBD2. The CDR3 extends over 16 amino acids. Germline CDR1 and CDR2: MGHRA and YSYEKL. Trimming took 0 bases from V and 8 from J; bases not matched to a gene: 9. The CDR3 sequence is CASSQDWGGRAGTQYF. In DNA form, the CDR3 reads TGCGCCAGCAGCCAAGATTGGGGCGGGAGGGCCGGTACGCAGTATTTT.

V gene TRBV9 combines with J gene TRBJ2-3, with 16 bases fitting TRBD2. Germline CDR1 SGDLS, CDR2 YYNGEE. CDR3 length equals 16 residues. V shed 3 bases and J 4 bases; nucleotides not matched to a gene: 2. The CDR3 protein is CASSAGTSGRADTQYF. Written as DNA, the CDR3 is TGTGCCAGCAGCGCAGGGACTAGCGGGAGGGCAGATACGCAGTATTTT. The entire variable domain, with the rest obtained from reference TRBV9 and TRBJ2-3, is as follows: DSGVTQTPKHLITATGQRVTLRCSPRSGDLSVYWYQQSLDQGLQFLIQYYNGEERAKGNILERFSAQQFPDLHSELNLSSLELGDSALYFCASSAGTSGRADTQYFGPGTRLTVL.

This clone was observed a handful of times. The V call is TRBV9, the J call TRBJ2-7; the match to TRBD2 covers 9 bases. Germline CDR1 SGDLS, CDR2 YYNGEE. Trimming cost V 4 bases and J 3 bases; bases outside gene matches: 2. The CDR3 spans 13 residues. CDR3 nucleotides: TGTGCCAGCAGCCCGACTAGCGGCTACGAGCAGTACTTC. It yields the protein CASSPTSGYEQYF.

This clone has only a few counts. J is TRBJ2-1 and V is TRBV25-1; D is possibly TRBD2 (5 bases). Looked up from germline, CDR1 is MGHDK and CDR2 is SYGVNS. The V end lost 3 bases, the J end lost 9 bases, and 12 bases lay between the germline ends. This CDR3 region has 13 residues. CDR3 coding DNA: TGTGCCAGCAGTGACTCTACCCGGGGTGAGCAGTTCTTC. Protein product: CASSDSTRGEQFF.